This TCR beta chain appears in the sequencing data of a study of cytomegalovirus exposure and HLA in healthy donors. The PCR employed 60 Vbeta primers together with 13 Jbeta primers. Clones were sequenced by immunoSEQ multiplex PCR, and TCRdb holds only the in-frame ones, with some missing. The repertoire holds tens of thousands of clones, with more than 75% as singletons. The CDR3 has 14 residues. V shed 5 bases and J shed 4 bases, with 12 bases lying between them. CDR1 is SGHNT and CDR2 is YYREEE in the germline V gene (reference sequence). The sequence came from a male donor in good health and CMV-seropositive. Material: PBMCs. The J gene is TRBJ2-2, the V gene TRBV5-4, with D maybe TRBD2 (5 bases). The CDR3 here is CASSFPGVTGELFF. CDR3 nucleotides: TGTGCCAGCAGTTTCCCCGGGGTCACCGGGGAGCTGTTTTTT.